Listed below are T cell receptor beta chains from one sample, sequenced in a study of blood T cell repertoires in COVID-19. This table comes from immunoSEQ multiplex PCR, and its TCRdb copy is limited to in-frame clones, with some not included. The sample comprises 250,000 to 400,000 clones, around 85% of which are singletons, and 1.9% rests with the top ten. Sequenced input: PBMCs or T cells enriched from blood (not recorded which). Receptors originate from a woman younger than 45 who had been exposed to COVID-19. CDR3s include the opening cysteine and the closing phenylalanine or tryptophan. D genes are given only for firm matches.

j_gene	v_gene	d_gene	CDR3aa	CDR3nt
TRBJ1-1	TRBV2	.	CASSDERTMNTEAFF	TGTGCCAGCAGTGATGAAAGGACTATGAACACTGAAGCTTTCTTT
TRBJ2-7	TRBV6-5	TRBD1	CASRTTGGRSYEQYF	TGTGCCAGCAGGACTACAGGGGGAAGGTCTTACGAGCAGTACTTC
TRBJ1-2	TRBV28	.	CASSLGGGYTF	TGTGCCAGCAGTTTAGGGGGCGGCTACACCTTC
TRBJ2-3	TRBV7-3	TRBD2	CASSLMAGGALGTDTQYF	TGTGCCAGCAGCTTAATGGCGGGGGGTGCTCTCGGCACAGATACGCAGTATTTT
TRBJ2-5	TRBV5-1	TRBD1	CASSLQQGATETQYF	TGCGCCAGCAGCTTGCAACAGGGGGCAACGGAGACCCAGTACTTC
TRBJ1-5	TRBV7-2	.	CASSLALTNSNQPQHF	TGTGCCAGCAGCTTAGCCTTGACTAATAGCAATCAGCCCCAGCATTTT
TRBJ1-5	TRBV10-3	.	CAISFTDSNQPQHF	TGTGCCATCAGTTTCACTGATAGCAATCAGCCCCAGCATTTT
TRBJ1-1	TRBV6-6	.	CASTWEGGGTEAFF	TGTGCCAGCACCTGGGAGGGAGGAGGCACTGAAGCTTTCTTT
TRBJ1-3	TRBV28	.	CASRKVGGNTIYF	TGTGCCAGCAGGAAAGTGGGCGGAAACACCATATATTTT
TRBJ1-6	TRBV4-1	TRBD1	CASSQDDRGSYNSPLHF	TGCGCCAGCAGCCAAGATGACAGGGGGTCCTATAATTCACCCCTCCACTTT
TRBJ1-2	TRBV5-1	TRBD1	CASSPYRQGAWGAHGYTF	TGCGCCAGCAGCCCCTACCGACAGGGGGCATGGGGGGCTCATGGCTACACCTTC
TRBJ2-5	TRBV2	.	CASLKGQPQETQYF	TGTGCCAGCCTCAAGGGGCAGCCACAAGAGACCCAGTACTTC
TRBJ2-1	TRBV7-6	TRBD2	CASSLGAAGGPEQFF	TGTGCCAGCAGCTTAGGGGCAGCGGGAGGGCCTGAGCAGTTCTTC